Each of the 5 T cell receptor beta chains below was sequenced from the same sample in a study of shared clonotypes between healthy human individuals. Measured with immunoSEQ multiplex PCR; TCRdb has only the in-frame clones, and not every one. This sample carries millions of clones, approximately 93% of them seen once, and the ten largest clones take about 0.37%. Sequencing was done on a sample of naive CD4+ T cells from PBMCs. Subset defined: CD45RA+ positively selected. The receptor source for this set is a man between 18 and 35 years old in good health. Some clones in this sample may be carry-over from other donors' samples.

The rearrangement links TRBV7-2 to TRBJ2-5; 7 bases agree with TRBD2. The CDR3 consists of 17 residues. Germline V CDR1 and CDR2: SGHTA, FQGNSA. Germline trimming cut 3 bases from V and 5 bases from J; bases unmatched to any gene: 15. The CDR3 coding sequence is TGTGCCAGCAGCTTTGCCCTTGGGCAGGGAGGGCCGGAGACCCAGTACTTC. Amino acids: CASSFALGQGGPETQYF.

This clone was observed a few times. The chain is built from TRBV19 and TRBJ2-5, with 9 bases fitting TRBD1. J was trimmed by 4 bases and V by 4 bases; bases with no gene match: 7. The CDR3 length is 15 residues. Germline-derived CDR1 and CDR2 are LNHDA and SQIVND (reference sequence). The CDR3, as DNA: TGTGCCAGTAGTACGGGGACAGGGAGGGGAGAGACCCAGTACTTC. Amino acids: CASSTGTGRGETQYF.

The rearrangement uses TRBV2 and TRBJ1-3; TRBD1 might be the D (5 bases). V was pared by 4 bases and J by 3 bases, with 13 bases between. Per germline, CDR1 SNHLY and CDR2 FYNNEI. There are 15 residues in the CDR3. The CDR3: CASSVSRGFGNTIYF. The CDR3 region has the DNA TGTGCCAGCAGTGTCTCCCGGGGGTTTGGAAACACCATATATTTT.

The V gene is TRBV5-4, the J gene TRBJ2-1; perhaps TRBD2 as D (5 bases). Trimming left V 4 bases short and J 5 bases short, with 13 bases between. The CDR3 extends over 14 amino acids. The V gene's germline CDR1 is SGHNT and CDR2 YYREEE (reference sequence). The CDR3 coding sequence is TGTGCCAGCAGCAGGGCGGGTCCGAACAATGAGCAGTTCTTC. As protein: CASSRAGPNNEQFF.

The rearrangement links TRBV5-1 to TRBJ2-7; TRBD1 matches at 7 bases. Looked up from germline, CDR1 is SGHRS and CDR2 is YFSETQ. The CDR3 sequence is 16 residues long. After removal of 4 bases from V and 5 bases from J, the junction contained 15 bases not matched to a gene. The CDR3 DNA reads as TGCGCCAGCAGCCCCGCGGGTCACAGGGGTGTCCACGAGCAGTACTTC. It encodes CASSPAGHRGVHEQYF.